Below, 14 T cell receptor beta chains from the same sample are listed, as sequenced in a study of blood T cell repertoires in COVID-19. Data came from immunoSEQ multiplex PCR; TCRdb stores just in-frame clones and leaves some out. The table lists some 140,000 clones, about 89% of them singletons, with more than 15% in the top ten. The sample comprised peripheral blood. These receptors originate from a man in his fifties with active or convalescent COVID-19.

The V call is TRBV5-1, the J call TRBJ1-1, with 7 bases aligning to TRBD1. The length of the CDR3 is 15 residues. Germline V CDR1 and CDR2: SGHRS, YFSETQ. V lost 4 bases, J lost 4 bases, and 10 bases stayed unmatched. The CDR3 sequence is CASSTQGGWGTEAFF. The CDR3 DNA sequence: TGCGCCAGCAGCACCCAGGGGGGTTGGGGCACTGAAGCTTTCTTT. Based on the CDR3 plus reference TRBV5-1 and TRBJ1-1, the full variable domain is KAGVTQTPRYLIKTRGQQVTLSCSPISGHRSVSWYQQTPGQGLQFLFEYFSETQRNKGNFPGRFSGRQFSNSRSEMNVSTLELGDSALYLCASSTQGGWGTEAFFGQGTRLTVV.

The genes are TRBV24-1 and TRBJ2-5; 9 positions match TRBD1. The germline CDR1 and CDR2 sequences are KGHDR and SFDVKD. V lost 6 bases and J lost 4; bases outside the gene matches: 11. CDR3 length: 16 residues. This CDR3 reads CATSSTAGQGRETQYF. The CDR3 coding sequence is TGTGCCACCAGTAGTACAGCGGGACAGGGAAGAGAGACCCAGTACTTC.

The rearrangement links TRBV27 to TRBJ2-1; 11 bases line up with TRBD1. J was trimmed by 10 bases and V by 4 bases; bases with no gene match: 12. This CDR3 has 16 residues. Germline V gene lookup returns CDR1 MNHEY and CDR2 SMNVEV (reference sequence). The CDR3 region has the DNA TGTGCCAGCAGTTGGGAAGGACAGGGGGCGCTTCGGGAGCAGTTCTTC. Its protein is CASSWEGQGALREQFF.

This chain joins TRBV27 and TRBJ1-4; D is perhaps TRBD1 (6 bases). The CDR3 is made up of 14 amino acids. Germline V lookup: CDR1 MNHEY, CDR2 SMNVEV (reference sequence). Trimming left V 11 bases short and J 4 bases short, with 17 bases between. CDR3 amino acids: CAVPRTDLNEKLFF. The CDR3, as DNA: TGTGCCGTACCCCGGACAGATCTTAATGAAAAACTGTTTTTT.

This chain connects TRBV3-1 (or the pseudogene TRBV3-2) to TRBJ2-1, with TRBD2 as a possible D gene (6 bases). The V end lost 4 bases, the J end lost 7 bases, and 11 bases lay between the germline ends. The CDR3 has 13 residues. Germline V gives CDR1 LGHDT, CDR2 YNNKEL (reference sequence). The CDR3 bases are TGTGCCAGCAGCCCACCTGGGACTAATGAGCAGTTCTTC. Translated: CASSPPGTNEQFF.

V usage is TRBV29-1 and J usage is TRBJ2-1, with D maybe TRBD2 (6 bases). Per the germline V gene, CDR1 is SQVTM and CDR2 is ANQGSEA. The CDR3 sequence is 12 residues long. The V and J ends lost 6 bases and 9 bases respectively, with 15 bases between them. The CDR3 reads CSVSPGGGEQFF. In nucleotides, the CDR3 is TGCAGCGTCTCTCCCGGGGGTGGTGAGCAGTTCTTC.

The rearrangement links TRBV2 to TRBJ2-3; 7 bases fit TRBD2. This CDR3 is 15 amino acids long. Trimming at V came to 0 bases and at J to 3 bases, leaving 3 bases not matched to a gene. Looked up from germline, CDR1 is SNHLY and CDR2 is FYNNEI. In DNA form, the CDR3 reads TGTGCCAGCAGTGAAGCTAGGACTAGGACAGATACGCAGTATTTT. The encoded protein is CASSEARTRTDTQYF. Complete variable domain (other parts from reference TRBV2 and TRBJ2-3): EPEVTQTPSHQVTQMGQEVILRCVPISNHLYFYWYRQILGQKVEFLVSFYNNEISEKSEIFDDQFSVERPDGSNFTLKIRSTKLEDSAMYFCASSEARTRTDTQYFGPGTRLTVL.

This chain connects TRBV6-6 to TRBJ1-1; D is unresolved. V lost 2 bases, J lost 5 bases, and 6 bases lay in between. The CDR3 is 12 amino acids. Germline V CDR1 and CDR2: MNHNY, SVGAGI (reference sequence). CDR3: CASSYGGTEAFF. CDR3 coding DNA: TGTGCCAGCAGTTACGGCGGGACTGAAGCTTTCTTT.

The chain is built from TRBV27 and TRBJ1-2; a possible D gene is TRBD1 (6 bases). Trimming removed 5 bases from V and 8 bases from J, with 18 bases in between. The CDR3 is 14 amino acids. The germline V gene encodes CDR1 MNHEY and CDR2 SMNVEV (reference sequence). The CDR3 DNA reads TGTGCCAGCAGTCCACTCACAGGGAAGGAAGGCTACACCTTC. It yields the protein CASSPLTGKEGYTF.

V is TRBV28 and J is TRBJ2-7; the D gene is possibly TRBD1 (6 bases). The CDR3 has 14 residues. Germline loops: CDR1 MDHEN, CDR2 SYDVKM. With 6 bases removed from V and 3 bases from J, the gap between germline ends came to 15 bases. The CDR3 DNA reads TGTGCCAGCAGCTTGACAGGTCCCTACTACGAGCAGTACTTC. This sequence encodes CASSLTGPYYEQYF.

The chain links TRBV19 to TRBJ1-5, with 11 bases fitting TRBD1. The CDR3 length is 16 residues. The germline V gene encodes CDR1 LNHDA and CDR2 SQIVND (reference sequence). V was clipped by 2 bases and J by 5 bases; unmatched bases: 5. CDR3 residues: CASSISDRGLDQPQHF. CDR3 bases: TGTGCCAGTAGTATATCGGACAGGGGGCTTGATCAGCCCCAGCATTTT.

The V and J genes are TRBV15 and TRBJ1-2; a possible D gene is TRBD1 (5 bases). V dropped 0 bases and J dropped 8 bases, with 10 bases sitting between them. Per germline, CDR1 LNHNV and CDR2 YYDKDF (reference sequence). CDR3 size: 13 residues. The CDR3 coding sequence is TGTGCCACCAGCAGAGACAGGGAAATCGGCTACACCTTC. Protein: CATSRDREIGYTF.

V is TRBV18 and J is TRBJ2-3; 11 bases agree with TRBD2. V lost 2 bases to trimming and J lost 0 bases; unmatched junction nucleotides: 7. Germline V lookup: CDR1 KGHSH, CDR2 LQKENI. The CDR3 loop spans 18 amino acids. The CDR3 nucleotides are TGTGCCAGCTCACCAAGCCTAGCGGGGGGCCCTAGCACAGATACGCAGTATTTT. Protein product: CASSPSLAGGPSTDTQYF.

The chain employs TRBV6-5 and TRBJ2-7, with 10 bases that match TRBD2. The V gene's germline CDR1 is MNHEY and CDR2 SVGAGI. Trimming removed 6 bases from V and 2 bases from J; junction bases left unmatched: 7. The CDR3 is 15 residues long. The CDR3 spells CASRSTSGVTYEQYF. CDR3 nucleotide sequence: TGTGCCAGCAGGTCAACTAGCGGGGTTACCTACGAGCAGTACTTC.